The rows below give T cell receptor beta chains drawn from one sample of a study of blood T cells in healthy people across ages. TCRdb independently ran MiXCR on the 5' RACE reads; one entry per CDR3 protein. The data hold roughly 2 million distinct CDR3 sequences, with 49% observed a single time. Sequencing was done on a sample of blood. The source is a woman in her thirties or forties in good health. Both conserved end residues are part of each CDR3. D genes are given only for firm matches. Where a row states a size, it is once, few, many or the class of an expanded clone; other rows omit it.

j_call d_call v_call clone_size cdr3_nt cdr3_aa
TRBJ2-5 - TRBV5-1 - TGCGCCAGCAGCTTGGTACCCCAAGAGACCCGGTACTTC CASSLVPQETRYF
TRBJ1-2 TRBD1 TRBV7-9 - TGTGCCAGCAGCTTCGGGACAGAACCTAACTATGGCTACACCTTC CASSFGTEPNYGYTF
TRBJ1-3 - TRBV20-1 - TGCAGTGCCACCCCAGGGCGGGGAAACACCATATATTTT CSATPGRGNTIYF
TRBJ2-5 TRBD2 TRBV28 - TGTGCCAGCAGTTTCGGTAGCGGGGGGGCCGCTGAGACCCAGTACTTC CASSFGSGGAAETQYF
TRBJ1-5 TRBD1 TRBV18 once TGTGCCAGCTCACAACAGGGGTATCAGCCCCAGCATTTT CASSQQGYQPQHF
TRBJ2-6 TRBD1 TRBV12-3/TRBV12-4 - TGTGCCAGCAGGGACGGGGCACAGGGGACTGGGGCCAACGTCCTGACTTTC CASRDGAQGTGANVLTF
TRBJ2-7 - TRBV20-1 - TGCAGTGCTAGAAACAGGGCGATCCCCTACGAGCAGTACTTC CSARNRAIPYEQYF
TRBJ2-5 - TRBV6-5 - TGTGCCAGCAGTTACTCAGAGGGGCCCCTTTATGAGACCCAGTACTTC CASSYSEGPLYETQYF
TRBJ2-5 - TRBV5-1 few TGCGCCAGCAGGACTGGACTGGGGCTTAAAGAGACCCAGTACTTC CASRTGLGLKETQYF
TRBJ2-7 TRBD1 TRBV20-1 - TGCAGTGCGGAGGCCGGGACAGTGTACGAGCAGTACTTC CSAEAGTVYEQYF
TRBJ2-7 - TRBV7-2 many TGTGCCAGCAGTTTAGGGGGGGGATTCTACGAGCAGTACTTC CASSLGGGFYEQYF
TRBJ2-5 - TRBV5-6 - TGTGCCAGCAGCCCGAGGCAAATGGGGGAAGAGACCCAGTACTTC CASSPRQMGEETQYF
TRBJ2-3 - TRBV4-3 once TGCGCCAGCAGCCAAGAGGACTACGGGACACAGTATTTT CASSQEDYGTQYF
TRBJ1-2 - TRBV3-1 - TGTGCCAGCAGCCATAAAGGGGCTGGCTATGGCTACACCTTC CASSHKGAGYGYTF
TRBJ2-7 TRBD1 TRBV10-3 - TGTGTCATCAGTGCGGGACAGGGGGCTGGATACGAGCAGTACTTC CVISAGQGAGYEQYF
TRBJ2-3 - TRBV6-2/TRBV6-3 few TGTGCCAGCATCACCGGGGATACGCAGTATTTT CASITGDTQYF
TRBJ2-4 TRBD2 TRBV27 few TGTGCCAGCAGCTCACCTAGCGGGGGGATTAGTGAGCAGTACTTC CASSSPSGGISEQYF
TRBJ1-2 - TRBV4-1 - TGCGCCAGCAGCCAAGATATCGGGGGCACCCTCTATGGCTACACCTTC CASSQDIGGTLYGYTF
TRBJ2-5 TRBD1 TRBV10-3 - TGTGCCATCAGTCCAGACGACAGGGGGCATCAGACCCAGTACTTC CAISPDDRGHQTQYF
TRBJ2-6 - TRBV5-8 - TGTGCCAGCAGCGGTCGATGGGATTACTCTGGGGCCAACGTCCCGACTTTC CASSGRWDYSGANVPTF
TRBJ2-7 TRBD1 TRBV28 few TGTGCCAGCAGTTCCCCCCGGGACAGGGGGTCCTACGAGCAGTACTTC CASSSPRDRGSYEQYF
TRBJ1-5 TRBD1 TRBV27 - TGTGCCAGCAGTTTACTGACCGGGACAGACAAATATAGCAATCAGCCCCAGCATTTT CASSLLTGTDKYSNQPQHF
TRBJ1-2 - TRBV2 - TGTGCCAGCAGTGAAACTGTCTCAGGGCCTCTCTATGGCTACACCTTC CASSETVSGPLYGYTF
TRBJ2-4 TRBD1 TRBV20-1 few TGCAGTGCAATTATGACAGGGGCGAACATTCAGTACTTC CSAIMTGANIQYF
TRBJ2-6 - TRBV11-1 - TGTGCCAGCAGCCGACCTTTGGGCAGGGCTGAGACTCCCTCTGGGGCCAACGTCCTGACTTTC CASSRPLGRAETPSGANVLTF
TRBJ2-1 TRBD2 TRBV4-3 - TGCGCCAGCAGCCTCGAGGGGACTAGCATACAGGAGCAGTTCTTC CASSLEGTSIQEQFF
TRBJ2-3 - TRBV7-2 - TGTGCCAGCAGCGAGGAGTGGGCACACAGGTGGCAGTATTTT CASSEEWAHRWQYF
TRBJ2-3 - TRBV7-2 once TGTGCCAGCAGCTGGGGGGGGCCAGATACGCAGTATTTT CASSWGGPDTQYF
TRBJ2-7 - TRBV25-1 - TGTGCCAGCAGTCACCGGGACTACGAGCAGTACTTC CASSHRDYEQYF
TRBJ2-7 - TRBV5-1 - TGCGCCAGCAGCTCCGGGACAAAGGGTCCCTACGAGCAGTACTTC CASSSGTKGPYEQYF
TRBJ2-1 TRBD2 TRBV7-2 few TGTGCCAGCAGCCTAAGACAGGGGGGACTAGCGGGGTCCTACAATGAGCAGTTCTTC CASSLRQGGLAGSYNEQFF
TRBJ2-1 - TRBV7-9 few TGTGCCAGCACCCGAATGTCGGACAATGAGCAGTTCTTC CASTRMSDNEQFF
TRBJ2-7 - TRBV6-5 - TGTGCCAGCAGTGATGGACAGAGAGTCGAGCAGTACTTC CASSDGQRVEQYF
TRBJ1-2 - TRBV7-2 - TGTGCCAGCAGCTCATTCAGACAAGGAGCGTTGGGGGGCTACACCTTC CASSSFRQGALGGYTF
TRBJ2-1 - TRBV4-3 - TGCGCCAGCAGCCAAGGCAGCCTCTTGCATTACAATGAGCAGTTCTTC CASSQGSLLHYNEQFF
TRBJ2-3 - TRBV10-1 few TGCGCCAGCAGTGAGGGATCCCCCCTGGATACGCAGTATTTT CASSEGSPLDTQYF
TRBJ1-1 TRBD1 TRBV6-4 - TGTGCCAGCAGTGACGCGAGGGACAGGCACACTGAAGCTTTCTTT CASSDARDRHTEAFF
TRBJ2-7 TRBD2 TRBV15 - TGTGCCACCAGCAGAGAGGGGGGGAGGACCTACGAGCAGTACTTC CATSREGGRTYEQYF
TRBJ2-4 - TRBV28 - TGTGCCAGCAGGGCGGACAGTATTCAGTACTTC CASRADSIQYF
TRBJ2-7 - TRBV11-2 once TGTGCCAGCAGCTTAGGGATAGCGACCGAGCAGTACTTC CASSLGIATEQYF
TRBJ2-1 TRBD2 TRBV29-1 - TGCAGCGTGGAGCCGGGACTAGCGGGGAATGAGCAGTTCTTC CSVEPGLAGNEQFF
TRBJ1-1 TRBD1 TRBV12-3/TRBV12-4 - TGTGCCAGCAGTTTAAACAGGGGGCGTTCGAGGGGTCGGGATAACACTGAAGCTTTCTTT CASSLNRGRSRGRDNTEAFF
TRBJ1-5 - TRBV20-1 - TGCAGTGCTGAAAGGGCACAAGGAGGTCAGCCCCAGCATTTT CSAERAQGGQPQHF
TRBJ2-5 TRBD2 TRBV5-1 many TGCGCCACCTCGGGGGGTCCGCAAGAGACCCAGTACTTC CATSGGPQETQYF
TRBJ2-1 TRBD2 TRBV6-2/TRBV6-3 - TGTGCCAGCAGTTCCAAGCACTTGACTAGCGGAAGCTCCTACAATGAGCAGTTCTTC CASSSKHLTSGSSYNEQFF
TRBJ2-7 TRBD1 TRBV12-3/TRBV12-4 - TGTGCCAGCAGTCTATACAGGGGGAATTACAATGAGCAGTACTTC CASSLYRGNYNEQYF
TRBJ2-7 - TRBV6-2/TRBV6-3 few TGTGCCAGCGGCCCCTTCTACGAGCAGTACTTC CASGPFYEQYF
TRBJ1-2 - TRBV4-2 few TGTGCCAGCAGCCAAGTGGAACAGGACTATGGCTACACCTTC CASSQVEQDYGYTF
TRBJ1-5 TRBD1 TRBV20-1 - TGCAGTGCGACTACAGGGGCCAGCAATCAGCCCCAGCATTTT CSATTGASNQPQHF
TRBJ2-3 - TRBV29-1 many TGCAGCGTTGTGAGGGGCGCAGGAGATACGCAGTATTTT CSVVRGAGDTQYF
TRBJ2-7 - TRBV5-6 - TGTGCCAGCAGCACGACAGGAGGTAGAACCCAGTACTTC CASSTTGGRTQYF
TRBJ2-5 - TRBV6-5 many TGTGCCAGCAGTTGGACAGCTCAAGAGACCCAGTACTTC CASSWTAQETQYF
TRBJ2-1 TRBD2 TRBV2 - TGTGCCAGCAGTCGGGGACTAGCGGGGGACCAACTTGAGCAGTTCTTC CASSRGLAGDQLEQFF